This T cell receptor (beta chain) was recovered during a study of neurological immune-mediated disorders. General study points: HTLV-1-associated myelopathy had the most TCR clonal expansion, while multiple sclerosis had the least, a level that fell below healthy controls. None of the CDR3 amino acid sequences in expanded clones turned up in more than one subject, which points to private repertoires in all groups.

In its sample, this clonotype was seen many times. What it recognizes is unknown. Synthesis of cDNA was carried out by template-switch 5'RACE. The reaction used 10-nucleotide random UMIs. TCRdb reprocessed the 5' RACE reads via MiXCR and lists one record per CDR3 protein. This table has some 20,000 distinct CDR3 sequences, roughly a tenth appearing once. This CDR3 is 14 amino acids long. The J segment lost 5 bases and the V segment lost 4 bases, leaving 5 bases of the junction unmatched. Germline values: CDR1 SEHNR, CDR2 FQNEAQ (reference sequence). The V and J genes are TRBV7-9 and TRBJ1-1, with TRBD1 matching over 9 bases. Sequencing used PBMCs. The receptor was isolated from a woman aged 60-75 years with HTLV-1-associated myelopathy (HAM/TSP). CDR3 residues: CASSSRQGETEAFF. Written as DNA, the CDR3 is TGTGCCAGCAGCTCCCGACAGGGGGAAACTGAAGCTTTCTTT.